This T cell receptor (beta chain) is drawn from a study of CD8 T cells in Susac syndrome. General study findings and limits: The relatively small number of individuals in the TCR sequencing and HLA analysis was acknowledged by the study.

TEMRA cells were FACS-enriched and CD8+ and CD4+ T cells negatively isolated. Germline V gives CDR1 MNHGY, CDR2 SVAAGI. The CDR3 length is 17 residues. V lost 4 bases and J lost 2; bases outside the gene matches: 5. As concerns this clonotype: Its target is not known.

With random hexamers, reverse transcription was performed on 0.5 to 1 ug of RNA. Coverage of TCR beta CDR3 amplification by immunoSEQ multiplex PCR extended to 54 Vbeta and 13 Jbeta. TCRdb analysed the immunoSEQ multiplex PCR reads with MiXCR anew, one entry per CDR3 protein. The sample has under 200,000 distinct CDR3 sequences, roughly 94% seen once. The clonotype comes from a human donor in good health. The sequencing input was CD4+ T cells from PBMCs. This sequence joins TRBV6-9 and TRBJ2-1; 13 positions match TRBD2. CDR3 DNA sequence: TGTGCCAGCAGTTCGGGACTAGCGGGGCATACCTACAATGAGCAGTTCTTC. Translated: CASSSGLAGHTYNEQFF.